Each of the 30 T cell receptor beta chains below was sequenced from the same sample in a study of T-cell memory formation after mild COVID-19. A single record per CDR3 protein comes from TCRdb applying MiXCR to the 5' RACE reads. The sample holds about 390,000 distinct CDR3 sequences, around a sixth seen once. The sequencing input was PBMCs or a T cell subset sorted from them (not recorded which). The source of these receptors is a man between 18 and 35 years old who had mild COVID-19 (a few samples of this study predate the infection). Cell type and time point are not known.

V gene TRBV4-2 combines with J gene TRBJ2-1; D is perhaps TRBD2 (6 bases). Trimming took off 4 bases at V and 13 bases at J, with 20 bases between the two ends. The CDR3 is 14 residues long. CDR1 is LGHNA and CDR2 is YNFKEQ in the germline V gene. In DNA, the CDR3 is TGTGCCAGCAGCCTCAGCCGGGGGACTCCTCTACAGTTCTTC. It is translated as CASSLSRGTPLQFF.

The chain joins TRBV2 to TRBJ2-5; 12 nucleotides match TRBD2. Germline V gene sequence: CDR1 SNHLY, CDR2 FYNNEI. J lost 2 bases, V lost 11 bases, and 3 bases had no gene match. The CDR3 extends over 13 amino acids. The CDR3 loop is CAGGTSGQETQYF. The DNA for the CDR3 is TGTGCCGGTGGGACTAGCGGGCAAGAGACCCAGTACTTC.

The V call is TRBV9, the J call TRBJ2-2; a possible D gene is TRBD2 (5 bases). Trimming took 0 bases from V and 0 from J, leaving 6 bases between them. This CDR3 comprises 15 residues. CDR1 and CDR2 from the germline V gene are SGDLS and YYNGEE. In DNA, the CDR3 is TGTGCCAGCAGCGTAGGTAGCGCGAACACCGGGGAGCTGTTTTTT. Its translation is CASSVGSANTGELFF.

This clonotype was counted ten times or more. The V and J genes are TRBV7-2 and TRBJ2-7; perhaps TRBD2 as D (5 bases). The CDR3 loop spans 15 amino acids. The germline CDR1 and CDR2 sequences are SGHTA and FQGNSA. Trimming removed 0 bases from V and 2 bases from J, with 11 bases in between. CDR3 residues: CASSLAYGRTYEQYF. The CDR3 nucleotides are TGTGCCAGCAGCTTAGCGTATGGGAGAACCTACGAGCAGTACTTC.

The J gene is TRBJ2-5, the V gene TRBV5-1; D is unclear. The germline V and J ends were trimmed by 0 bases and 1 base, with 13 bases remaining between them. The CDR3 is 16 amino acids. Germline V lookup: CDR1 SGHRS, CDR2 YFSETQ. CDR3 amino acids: CASSLGGLGSQETQYF. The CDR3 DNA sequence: TGCGCCAGCAGCTTGGGCGGCCTTGGGTCCCAAGAGACCCAGTACTTC.

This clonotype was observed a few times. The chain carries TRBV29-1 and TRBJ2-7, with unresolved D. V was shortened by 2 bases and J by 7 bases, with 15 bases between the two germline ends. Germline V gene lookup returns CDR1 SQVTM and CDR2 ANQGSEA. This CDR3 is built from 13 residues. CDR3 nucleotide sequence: TGCAGCGTTGAAAGTGGCTTCCTGCGGGAGCAGTACTTC. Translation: CSVESGFLREQYF.

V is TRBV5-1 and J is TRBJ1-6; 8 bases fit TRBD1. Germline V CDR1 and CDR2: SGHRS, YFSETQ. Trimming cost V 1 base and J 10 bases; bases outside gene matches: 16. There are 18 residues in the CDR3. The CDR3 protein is CASSLSDTGGLLGSPLHF. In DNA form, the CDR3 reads TGCGCCAGCAGCTTGTCAGACACAGGGGGTCTCCTTGGCTCACCCCTCCACTTT.

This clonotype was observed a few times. CDR3 DNA sequence: TGTGCCAGCAGCGATGGCCGGGAGAAAAACACTGAAGCTTTCTTT. Translating gives CASSDGREKNTEAFF. The chain carries TRBV6-5 and TRBJ1-1; D gene unclear. Germline V gives CDR1 MNHEY, CDR2 SVGAGI. Between the trimmed V and J ends, which lost 6 bases and 2 bases, there was a span of 16 bases. This CDR3 is built from 15 residues.

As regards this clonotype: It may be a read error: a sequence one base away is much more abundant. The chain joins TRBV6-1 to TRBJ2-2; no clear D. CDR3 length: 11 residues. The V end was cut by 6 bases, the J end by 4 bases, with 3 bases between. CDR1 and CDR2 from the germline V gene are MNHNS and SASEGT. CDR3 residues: CASRSTGELFF. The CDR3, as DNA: TGTGCCAGCAGGAGCACCGGGGAGCTGTTTTTT.

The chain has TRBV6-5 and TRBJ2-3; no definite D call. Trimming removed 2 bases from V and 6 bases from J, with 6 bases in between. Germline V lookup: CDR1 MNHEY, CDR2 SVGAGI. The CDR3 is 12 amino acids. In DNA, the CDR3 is TGTGCCAGCAGTTACCCTGGGGATACGCAGTATTTT. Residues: CASSYPGDTQYF.

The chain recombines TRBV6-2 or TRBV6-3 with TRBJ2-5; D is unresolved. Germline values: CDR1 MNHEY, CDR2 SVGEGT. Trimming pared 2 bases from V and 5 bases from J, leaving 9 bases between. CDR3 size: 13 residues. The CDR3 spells CASSYVGPETQYF. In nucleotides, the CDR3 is TGTGCCAGCAGTTACGTGGGTCCGGAGACCCAGTACTTC.

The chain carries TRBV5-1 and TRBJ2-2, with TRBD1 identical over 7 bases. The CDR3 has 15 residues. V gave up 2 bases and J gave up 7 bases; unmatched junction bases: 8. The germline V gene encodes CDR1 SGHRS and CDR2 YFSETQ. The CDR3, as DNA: TGCGCCAGCAGCTTTGGGACAGTAATCGACGGGGAGCTGTTTTTT. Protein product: CASSFGTVIDGELFF.

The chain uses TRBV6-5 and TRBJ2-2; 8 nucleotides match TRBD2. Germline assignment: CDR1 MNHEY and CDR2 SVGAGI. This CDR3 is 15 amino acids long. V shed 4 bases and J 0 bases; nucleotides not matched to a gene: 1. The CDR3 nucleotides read TGTGCCAGCAGTTTACTAGCGGCGAACACCGGGGAGCTGTTTTTT. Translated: CASSLLAANTGELFF.

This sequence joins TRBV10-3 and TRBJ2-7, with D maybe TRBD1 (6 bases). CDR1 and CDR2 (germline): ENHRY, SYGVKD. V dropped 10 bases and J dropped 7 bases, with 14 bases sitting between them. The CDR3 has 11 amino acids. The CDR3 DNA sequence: TGTGCCACCCAGGGGTCGGGGGAGCAGTACGTC. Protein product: CATQGSGEQYV.

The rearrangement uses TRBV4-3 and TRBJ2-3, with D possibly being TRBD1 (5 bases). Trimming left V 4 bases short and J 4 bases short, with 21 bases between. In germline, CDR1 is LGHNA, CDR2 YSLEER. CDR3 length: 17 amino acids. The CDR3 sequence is CASSPDRGREVSDTQYF. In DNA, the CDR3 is TGCGCCAGCAGCCCCGATCGAGGCAGGGAAGTGTCAGATACGCAGTATTTT.

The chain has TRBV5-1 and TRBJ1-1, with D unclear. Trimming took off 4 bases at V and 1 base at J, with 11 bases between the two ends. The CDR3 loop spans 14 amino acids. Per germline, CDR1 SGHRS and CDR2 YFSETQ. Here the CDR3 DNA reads TGCGCCAGCAGCGTTTCCAGCGGGAACACTGAAGCTTTCTTT. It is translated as CASSVSSGNTEAFF.

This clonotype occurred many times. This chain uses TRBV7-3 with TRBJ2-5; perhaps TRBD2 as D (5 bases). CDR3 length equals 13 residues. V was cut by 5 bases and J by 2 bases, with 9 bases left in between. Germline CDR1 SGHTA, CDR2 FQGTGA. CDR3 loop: CASSQLGQETQYF. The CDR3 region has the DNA TGTGCCAGCAGCCAACTAGGGCAAGAGACCCAGTACTTC. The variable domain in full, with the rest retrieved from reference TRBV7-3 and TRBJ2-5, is GAGVSQTPSNKVTEKGKYVELRCDPISGHTALYWYRQSLGQGPEFLIYFQGTGAADDSGLPNDRFFAVRPEGSVSTLKIQRTERGDSAVYLCASSQLGQETQYFGPGTRLLVL.

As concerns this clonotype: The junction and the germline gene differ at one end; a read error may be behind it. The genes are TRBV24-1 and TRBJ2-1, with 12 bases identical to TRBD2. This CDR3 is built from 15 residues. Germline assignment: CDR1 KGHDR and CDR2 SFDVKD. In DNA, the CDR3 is TGTGACACCAGTGACACTAGCGGGGGGTATAATGAGCAGTTCTTC. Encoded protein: CDTSDTSGGYNEQFF.

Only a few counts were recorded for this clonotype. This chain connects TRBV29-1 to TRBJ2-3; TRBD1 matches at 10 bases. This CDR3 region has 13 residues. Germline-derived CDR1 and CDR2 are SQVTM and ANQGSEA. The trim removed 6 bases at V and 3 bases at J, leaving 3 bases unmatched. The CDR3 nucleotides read TGCAGCGTCGACAGGGGGCTGACAGATACGCAGTATTTT. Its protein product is CSVDRGLTDTQYF.

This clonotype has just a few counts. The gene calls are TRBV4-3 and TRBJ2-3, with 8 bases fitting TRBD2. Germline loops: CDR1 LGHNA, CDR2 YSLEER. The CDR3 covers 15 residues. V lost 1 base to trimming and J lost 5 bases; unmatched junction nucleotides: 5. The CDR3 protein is CASSQAGGPVDTQYF. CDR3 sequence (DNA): TGCGCCAGCAGCCAAGCGGGGGGGCCGGTAGATACGCAGTATTTT.

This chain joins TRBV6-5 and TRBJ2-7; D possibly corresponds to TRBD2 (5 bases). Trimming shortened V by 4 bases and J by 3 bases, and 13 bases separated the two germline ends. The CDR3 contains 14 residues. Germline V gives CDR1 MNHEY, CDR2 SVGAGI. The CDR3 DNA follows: TGTGCCAGCAGTTCGTTCGGGGTTGGCTACGAGCAGTACGTC. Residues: CASSSFGVGYEQYV.

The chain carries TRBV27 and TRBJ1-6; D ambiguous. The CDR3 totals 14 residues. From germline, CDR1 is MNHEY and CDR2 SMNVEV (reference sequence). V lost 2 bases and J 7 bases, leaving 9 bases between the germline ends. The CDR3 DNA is TGTGCCAGCAGTTTAGGTTGGGAGAATTCACCCCTCCACTTT. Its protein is CASSLGWENSPLHF.

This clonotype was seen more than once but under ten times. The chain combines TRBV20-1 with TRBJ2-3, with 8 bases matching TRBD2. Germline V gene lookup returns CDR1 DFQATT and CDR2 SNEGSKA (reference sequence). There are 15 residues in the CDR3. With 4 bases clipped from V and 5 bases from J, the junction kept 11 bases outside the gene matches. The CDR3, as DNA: TGCAGTGCTAAAAAAACTAGCGGCGTTGGAGATACGCAGTATTTT. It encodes CSAKKTSGVGDTQYF.

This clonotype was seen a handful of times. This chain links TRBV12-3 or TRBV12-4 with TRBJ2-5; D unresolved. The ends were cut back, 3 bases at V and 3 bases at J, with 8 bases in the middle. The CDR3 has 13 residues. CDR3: CASSFRRKETQYF. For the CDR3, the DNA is TGTGCCAGCAGTTTCCGCCGGAAAGAGACCCAGTACTTC.

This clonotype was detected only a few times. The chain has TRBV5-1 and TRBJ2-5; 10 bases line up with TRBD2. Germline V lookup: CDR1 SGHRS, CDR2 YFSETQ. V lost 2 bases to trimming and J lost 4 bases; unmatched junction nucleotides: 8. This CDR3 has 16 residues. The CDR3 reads CASSFSPSGGGETQYF. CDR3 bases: TGCGCCAGCAGCTTTTCCCCTAGCGGGGGAGGAGAGACCCAGTACTTC.

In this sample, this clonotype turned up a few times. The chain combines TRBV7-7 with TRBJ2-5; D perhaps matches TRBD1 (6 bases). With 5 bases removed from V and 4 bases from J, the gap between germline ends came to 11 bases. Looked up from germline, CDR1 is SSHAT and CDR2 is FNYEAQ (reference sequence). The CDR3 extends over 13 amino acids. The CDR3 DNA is TGTGCCAGCAGCAAACAGGGACGAGAGACCCAGTACTTC. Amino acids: CASSKQGRETQYF. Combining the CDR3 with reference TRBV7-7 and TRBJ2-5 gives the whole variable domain GAGVSQSPRYKVTKRGQDVTLRCDPISSHATLYWYQQALGQGPEFLTYFNYEAQPDKSGLPSDRFSAERPEGSISTLTIQRTEQRDSAMYRCASSKQGRETQYFGPGTRLLVL.

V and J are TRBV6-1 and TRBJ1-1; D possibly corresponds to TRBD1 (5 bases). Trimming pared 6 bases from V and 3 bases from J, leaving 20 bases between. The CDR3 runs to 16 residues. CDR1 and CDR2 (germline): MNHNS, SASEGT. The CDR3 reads CASRNRRRIRDTEAFF. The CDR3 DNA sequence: TGTGCCAGCAGAAACAGGCGTCGGATAAGGGACACTGAAGCTTTCTTT.

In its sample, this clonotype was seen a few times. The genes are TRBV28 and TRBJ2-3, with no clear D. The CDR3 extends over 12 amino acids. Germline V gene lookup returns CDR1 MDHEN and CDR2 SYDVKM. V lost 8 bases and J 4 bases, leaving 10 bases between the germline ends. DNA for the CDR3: TGTGCCAGCGGAGTAGCTCCAGATACGCAGTATTTT. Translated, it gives CASGVAPDTQYF.

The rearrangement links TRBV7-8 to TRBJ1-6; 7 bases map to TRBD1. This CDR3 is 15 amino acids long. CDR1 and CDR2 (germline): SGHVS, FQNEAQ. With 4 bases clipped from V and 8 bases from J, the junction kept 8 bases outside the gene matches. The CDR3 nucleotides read TGTGCCAGCAGCTCCAGAGGACAGGCTTATTCACCCCTCCACTTT. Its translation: CASSSRGQAYSPLHF.

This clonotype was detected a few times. CDR3 sequence reads: CSARAGGRPYNEQFF. The CDR3, as DNA: TGCAGTGCTAGGGCAGGGGGCCGGCCCTACAATGAGCAGTTCTTC. V is TRBV20-1 and J is TRBJ2-1; 8 nucleotides agree with TRBD1. V gave up 3 bases and J gave up 2 bases; unmatched junction bases: 6. CDR1 DFQATT and CDR2 SNEGSKA come from the germline V gene (reference sequence). CDR3 length: 15 residues.